These 9 T cell receptor beta chains came from one sample sequenced in a study of T cells in Graves' hyperthyroidism and ophthalmopathy (dated by TCRdb to 2018 to 2020). Library preparation used multiplex PCR. Sequenced using an Illumina HiSeq 2000. TCR beta CDR3 regions were amplified from RNA transcripts. A first-round RT-PCR of the TCR CDR3 used the HTBI primer set with the Qiagen OneStep RT-PCR kit. TCRdb reworked the public reads: Q25 trimming with fastp, MiXCR clone assembly, productive beta chains retained. Under each unique CDR3 protein, matching rows form one entry showing the most common genes and DNA. This sample comprises about 340,000 distinct CDR3 sequences, around 20% of them detected only once. Less than 65% of the sample is taken by the ten largest. The sequenced material came from blood. The receptors were sampled from a woman between 50 and 59 years old with Graves' hyperthyroidism.

Concerning this clonotype itself: A junction boundary mismatches the germline segment, possibly from a read error. V gene TRBV10-3 combines with J gene TRBJ2-7; D is uncertain. Germline values: CDR1 ENHRY, CDR2 SYGVKD. The CDR3 runs to 13 residues. DNA for the CDR3: TGTGCCATCACTGAGGACCCTACTCTCGAGCAGTACTTC. It encodes CAITEDPTLEQYF.

This sequence joins TRBV20-1 and TRBJ2-1, with TRBD2 as a possible D gene (6 bases). The CDR3 has 15 residues. Trimming took 3 bases from V and 6 from J, leaving 18 bases between them. Germline V gene data show CDR1 as DFQATT and CDR2 as SNEGSKA (reference sequence). CDR3 amino acids: CSASRWEVLGNEQFF. In DNA, the CDR3 is TGCAGTGCTAGTCGTTGGGAGGTGTTGGGCAATGAGCAGTTCTTC.

This clonotype was found many times. J is TRBJ2-7 and V is TRBV3-1, with 7 bases that match TRBD2. V was clipped by 5 bases and J by 0 bases; unmatched bases: 10. CDR1 LGHDT and CDR2 YNNKEL come from the germline V gene (reference sequence). The CDR3 contains 16 residues. The CDR3 loop is CASSNWGGRDSYEQYF. DNA for the CDR3: TGTGCCAGCAGCAACTGGGGAGGGAGAGACTCCTACGAGCAGTACTTC.

As concerns this clonotype: The junction differs from germline at one of its ends, possibly a read error. The chain carries TRBV4-1 and TRBJ1-5; 7 nucleotides match TRBD1. Germline lookup yields CDR1 MGHRA and CDR2 YSYEKL. CDR3 length equals 14 residues. In DNA form, the CDR3 reads TGTGCCAGCGCCCCGGGACAGAACAATCAGCCCCAGCATTTT. Residues: CASAPGQNNQPQHF.

The chain couples TRBV6-1 to TRBJ2-1; 10 nucleotides agree with TRBD1. The V gene end was trimmed by 10 bases and the J gene end by 5 bases; junction bases not matched to a gene: 11. The CDR3 runs to 15 residues. Germline V gene data show CDR1 as MNHNS and CDR2 as SASEGT. In DNA, the CDR3 is TGTGCCAACAGACCAAGACAGGGGGCAGACAATGAGCAGTTCTTC. Its translation: CANRPRQGADNEQFF.

V gene TRBV25-1 combines with J gene TRBJ1-1; 8 bases map to TRBD1. CDR3 length: 15 residues. V was clipped by 1 base and J by 5 bases; unmatched bases: 6. Germline values: CDR1 MGHDK, CDR2 SYGVNS. In DNA form, the CDR3 reads TGTGCCAGCAGTGAATCCCCAGGGGGCGGAACTGAAGCTTTCTTT. This codes for CASSESPGGGTEAFF.

The chain joins TRBV4-1 to TRBJ1-4, with TRBD1 matching 7 bases. This CDR3 is 15 amino acids long. V lost 6 bases to trimming and J lost 2 bases; unmatched junction nucleotides: 6. CDR1 is MGHRA, CDR2 YSYEKL, per germline. CDR3 nucleotide sequence: TGCGCCAGCAGTCGACAGGGATTGACTAATGAAAAACTGTTTTTT. Its protein product is CASSRQGLTNEKLFF.

This clonotype was observed many times. One junction end disagrees with the germline gene, perhaps due to a read error. The chain links TRBV7-9 to TRBJ2-1, with TRBD1 identical over 10 bases. Germline V CDR1 and CDR2: SEHNR, FQNEAQ (reference sequence). The CDR3 is made up of 13 amino acids. CDR3 sequence: CASSLWDRGLPVF. CDR3 DNA: TGTGCCAGCAGCTTATGGGACAGGGGACTACCCGTCTTC.

This chain joins TRBV19 and TRBJ2-7, with TRBD1 identical over 9 bases. The CDR3 runs to 14 residues. Germline lookup yields CDR1 LNHDA and CDR2 SQIVND (reference sequence). V was clipped by 6 bases and J by 3 bases; unmatched bases: 6. The CDR3 sequence is CASRTGQGLYEQYF. The CDR3 coding sequence is TGTGCCAGTAGAACGGGACAGGGACTCTACGAGCAGTACTTC.